These 32 T cell receptor beta chains were all obtained from the same sample, sequenced in a study of T cells after yellow fever vaccination. Using its own MiXCR run on the 5' RACE reads, TCRdb lists one record per CDR3 protein. The sample shows roughly 160,000 distinct CDR3 sequences, about a tenth of them seen only once. The material was CD8+ T cells sorted from PBMCs, obtained 45 days after the yellow fever booster vaccination. The origin of the receptors is a man younger than 30 who received the YFV17D yellow fever vaccine.

This clonotype has at least ten counts. The chain joins TRBV29-1 to TRBJ2-3, with D uncertain. This CDR3 is 13 amino acids long. Germline V CDR1 and CDR2: SQVTM, ANQGSEA. V gave up 0 bases and J gave up 3 bases, with 7 bases separating them. The chain's CDR3 is CSVEEAETDTQYF. The CDR3 bases are TGCAGCGTTGAAGAAGCTGAGACAGATACGCAGTATTTT.

This clonotype was seen more than once but under ten times. The CDR3 region has the DNA TGTGCCAGCAGTCGCGCTGTGGGGGGCGAGCAGTACTTC. Translated, it gives CASSRAVGGEQYF. The chain recombines TRBV6-5 with TRBJ2-7, with D perhaps TRBD2 (6 bases). The length of the CDR3 is 13 residues. Per germline, CDR1 MNHEY and CDR2 SVGAGI. Trimming shortened V by 5 bases and J by 6 bases, and 14 bases separated the two germline ends.

J is TRBJ2-3 and V is TRBV7-6, with D tentatively TRBD1 or TRBD2 (5 bases each). Trimming left V 5 bases short and J 6 bases short, with 15 bases between. This CDR3 comprises 14 residues. Looked up from germline, CDR1 is SGHVS and CDR2 is FNYEAQ. In DNA form, the CDR3 reads TGTGCCAGCAGCGCCGGGACGGCCACCGATACGCAGTATTTT. Its protein is CASSAGTATDTQYF.

This clonotype has a handful of counts. The chain links TRBV7-8 to TRBJ1-3; D gene uncertain. V was cut by 1 base and J by 0 bases, with 1 base left in between. Per germline, CDR1 SGHVS and CDR2 FQNEAQ. The CDR3 contains 13 residues. CDR3 sequence (DNA): TGTGCCAGCAGCTTAGACTCTGGAAACACCATATATTTT. Encoded protein: CASSLDSGNTIYF.

Many counts were recorded for this clonotype. Its ends do not fully match the called genes, so a read error is possible. The chain links TRBV7-9 to TRBJ2-3; TRBD2 might be the D (6 bases). There are 15 residues in the CDR3. CDR1 and CDR2 (germline): SEHNR, FQNEAQ (reference sequence). The CDR3, as DNA: TGTGCCAGCAGTTTAGCCGGGGGAAGCACAGATACGCAGTATTTT. It specifies CASSLAGGSTDTQYF.

This clonotype was seen more than once but under ten times. This rearrangement joins TRBV10-2 to TRBJ2-4; D is unresolved. V shed 0 bases and J shed 1 base, with 13 bases lying between them. The CDR3 consists of 17 residues. Germline CDR1 reads WSHSY; CDR2 reads SAAADI. The CDR3 sequence: CASSESYQFAAKNIQYF. The DNA for the CDR3 is TGCGCCAGCAGTGAGTCGTACCAGTTCGCGGCCAAAAACATTCAGTACTTC.

This clonotype was seen more than once but under ten times. This chain connects TRBV7-9 to TRBJ1-1; tentatively, D is TRBD1 (5 bases). The CDR3 consists of 15 residues. Germline loops: CDR1 SEHNR, CDR2 FQNEAQ (reference sequence). Trimming took off 11 bases at V and 4 bases at J, with 23 bases between the two ends. The CDR3 coding sequence is TGTGCCGGGGGTTCACGCCTCGGTGGGGGCACTGAAGCTTTCTTT. This sequence encodes CAGGSRLGGGTEAFF.

This clonotype appeared a few times. CDR3 in amino acids: CASSPSLGYEKLFF. CDR3 in DNA: TGTGCCAGCAGCCCGTCCTTGGGGTATGAAAAACTGTTTTTT. The J gene is TRBJ1-4, the V gene TRBV7-9; D not certain. The CDR3 length is 14 residues. V was trimmed by 5 bases and J by 6 bases, leaving 13 bases between them. The germline gives CDR1 SEHNR, CDR2 FQNEAQ (reference sequence).

The table lists this clonotype with many counts. The chain joins TRBV3-2 to TRBJ2-1; the listed D gene, TRBD1, was not tested against the DNA. TRBV3-2 is shown as a pseudogene. The CDR3 has 16 residues. The CDR3 here is CASSHLPPLGYNEQFF. As DNA, the CDR3 is TGTGCCAGCAGCCACCTACCCCCTCTCGGGTACAATGAGCAGTTCTTC.

This clonotype showed up many times. This sequence joins TRBV3-1 and TRBJ2-1; unclear D gene. This CDR3 spans 12 amino acids. The V end was cut by 3 bases, the J end by 2 bases, with 2 bases between. Looked up from germline, CDR1 is LGHDT and CDR2 is YNNKEL (reference sequence). The CDR3 DNA sequence: TGTGCCAGCAGCCAGCCCTACAATGAGCAGTTCTTC. The encoded protein is CASSQPYNEQFF.

A few counts support this clonotype. The V call is TRBV4-3, the J call TRBJ2-1; 7 bases map to TRBD2. V dropped 4 bases and J dropped 4; count of bases not matched to a gene: 4. CDR3 length: 14 residues. Germline V CDR1 and CDR2: LGHNA, YSLEER. Written as DNA, the CDR3 is TGCGCCAGCAGCCCAAAAGCGGGGTACAATGAGCAGTTCTTC. Residues: CASSPKAGYNEQFF.

The sample holds a few counts of this clonotype. The chain employs TRBV7-9 and TRBJ2-7, with a tentative D call TRBD1 (6 bases). The CDR3 runs 13 residues. V gave up 7 bases and J gave up 3 bases, with 13 bases separating them. CDR1 SEHNR and CDR2 FQNEAQ come from the germline V gene (reference sequence). The CDR3 DNA reads as TGTGCCAGCATGGGCAGGGGTGACTACGAGCAGTACTTC. Its protein is CASMGRGDYEQYF.

This clonotype was seen only a few times. DNA for the CDR3: TGTGCCAGCAGCTTAGGCCGGACAGGGGGTAATGAAAAACTGTTTTTT. Amino acids: CASSLGRTGGNEKLFF. The rearrangement joins TRBV7-6 to TRBJ1-4; TRBD1 agrees at 10 bases. The ends lost 1 base at V and 4 bases at J; junction bases unmatched: 3. In germline, CDR1 is SGHVS, CDR2 FNYEAQ. This CDR3 is 16 amino acids long.

Only a few counts were recorded for this clonotype. The chain carries TRBV7-9 and TRBJ1-2, with D unresolved. The CDR3 loop spans 15 amino acids. V was trimmed by 2 bases and J by 3 bases, leaving 13 bases between them. Looked up from germline, CDR1 is SEHNR and CDR2 is FQNEAQ (reference sequence). In DNA form, the CDR3 reads TGTGCCAGCAGCTTACAAACCGGGATTGACTATGGCTACACCTTC. Protein sequence: CASSLQTGIDYGYTF.

The chain links TRBV28 to TRBJ2-6; weak D call: TRBD2 (6 bases). The length of the CDR3 is 15 residues. CDR1 is MDHEN, CDR2 SYDVKM, per germline. With 4 bases removed from V and 4 bases from J, the gap between germline ends came to 11 bases. The CDR3 DNA reads as TGTGCCAGCAGTTGGAGGGTTTCCGGGGCCAACGTCCTGACTTTC. Translating it yields CASSWRVSGANVLTF.

This clonotype has only a few counts. The chain has TRBV7-8 and TRBJ1-4, with a possible D match to TRBD1 (6 bases). The germline gives CDR1 SGHVS, CDR2 FQNEAQ. The CDR3 has 15 amino acids. V lost 3 bases, J lost 4 bases, and 12 bases lay in between. The CDR3 sequence is CASSLATGINEKLFF. CDR3 bases: TGTGCCAGCAGCTTGGCTACAGGGATTAATGAAAAACTGTTTTTT.

The genes are TRBV7-9 and TRBJ2-7; D may be TRBD2 (5 bases). The CDR3 runs to 13 residues. CDR1 SEHNR and CDR2 FQNEAQ come from the germline V gene (reference sequence). Deletions cut 7 bases from V and 1 base from J, with 11 bases between. The CDR3 loop reads CASTVSGSYEQYF. The CDR3 coding sequence is TGTGCCAGCACCGTGTCGGGATCCTACGAGCAGTACTTC.

This clonotype occurred a few times. The V call is TRBV7-9, the J call TRBJ2-3, with D maybe TRBD2 (5 bases). Germline loops: CDR1 SEHNR, CDR2 FQNEAQ (reference sequence). V was clipped by 1 base and J by 5 bases, with 13 bases between them. This CDR3 spans 15 amino acids. The CDR3 loop reads CASSLVRLAQDTQYF. CDR3 DNA: TGTGCCAGCAGCTTAGTTCGGCTAGCACAAGATACGCAGTATTTT.

This clonotype was detected a few times. The gene calls are TRBV27 and TRBJ2-7; TRBD1 matches 10 bases. Trimming at V came to 5 bases and at J to 2 bases, leaving 6 bases not matched to a gene. Germline lookup yields CDR1 MNHEY and CDR2 SMNVEV (reference sequence). The CDR3 is 15 residues long. DNA of the CDR3: TGTGCCAGCAGTGCATCGGGACAGGGGACCTACGAGCAGTACTTC. It translates to CASSASGQGTYEQYF.

This clonotype was seen a few times. The rearrangement joins TRBV10-2 to TRBJ2-1, with D possibly matching TRBD2 (5 bases). Germline values: CDR1 WSHSY, CDR2 SAAADI. V shed 7 bases and J shed 3 bases, with 13 bases lying between them. The CDR3 has 14 amino acids. DNA of the CDR3: TGCGCCAGCATGGGAGTCGGGCGCTACAATGAGCAGTTCTTC. It translates to CASMGVGRYNEQFF.

The DNA of the CDR3 is TGTGCCAGCAGCCCGACAGGCGACCTCTCTGGGGCCAACGTCCTGACTTTC. It codes for CASSPTGDLSGANVLTF. The chain uses TRBV7-9 and TRBJ2-6, with D possibly matching TRBD1 (6 bases). V lost 5 bases, J lost 0 bases, and 14 bases lay in between. The CDR3 is 17 residues long. The germline V gene encodes CDR1 SEHNR and CDR2 FQNEAQ (reference sequence).

This chain uses TRBV4-1 with TRBJ2-7, with 11 nucleotides matching TRBD2. V gave up 4 bases and J gave up 5 bases; unmatched junction bases: 1. This CDR3 is built from 13 residues. Germline V lookup: CDR1 MGHRA, CDR2 YSYEKL. The CDR3 here is CASSPLAGDEQYF. CDR3 nucleotide sequence: TGCGCCAGCAGCCCACTAGCGGGGGACGAGCAGTACTTC.

This clonotype was counted many times. V gene TRBV4-3 combines with J gene TRBJ1-1, with D maybe TRBD1 (5 bases). The length of the CDR3 is 13 residues. Between the trimmed V and J ends, which lost 6 bases and 3 bases, there was a span of 11 bases. Per germline, CDR1 LGHNA and CDR2 YSLEER. The CDR3 nucleotides read TGCGCCAGCAGACTCAGGGAGGACACTGAAGCTTTCTTT. It codes for CASRLREDTEAFF.

This clonotype was recorded a few times. The chain is built from TRBV4-3 and TRBJ2-7, with 7 bases matching TRBD1. Losses at the gene ends were 0 bases for V and 3 bases for J; bases not matched to a gene: 11. The germline V gene has CDR1 LGHNA and CDR2 YSLEER. The CDR3 covers 17 residues. CDR3 amino acids: CASSQDLGRGKYYEQYF. The CDR3 region has the DNA TGCGCCAGCAGCCAAGATCTGGGCAGGGGGAAATACTACGAGCAGTACTTC.

This clonotype has only a few counts. This rearrangement joins TRBV6-6 to TRBJ1-1; possible D gene TRBD1, 6 bases. The CDR3 length is 18 residues. V gave up 2 bases and J gave up 0 bases, with 19 bases separating them. Germline V gives CDR1 MNHNY, CDR2 SVGAGI (reference sequence). CDR3 DNA: TGTGCCAGCAGTTACCCCGGCGGGGGCTGGGGGATGAACACTGAAGCTTTCTTT. Translation: CASSYPGGGWGMNTEAFF.

This clonotype was found many times. The rearrangement joins TRBV12-3 or TRBV12-4 to TRBJ2-1, with a weak D call TRBD2 (5 bases). This CDR3 spans 14 amino acids. With 3 bases removed from V and 5 bases from J, the gap between germline ends came to 11 bases. This CDR3 is CASSFGGAHNEQFF. The CDR3 region has the DNA TGTGCCAGCAGTTTTGGAGGAGCCCACAATGAGCAGTTCTTC.

This clonotype was recorded at least ten times. The genes are TRBV4-3 and TRBJ2-7; TRBD2 might be the D (5 bases). Germline V gives CDR1 LGHNA, CDR2 YSLEER. V gave up 1 base and J gave up 7 bases, with 17 bases separating them. The length of the CDR3 is 15 residues. The CDR3 DNA follows: TGCGCCAGCAGCCAAGTTGAGGGCGCGGGCTCGGAGCAGTACTTC. Translated, it gives CASSQVEGAGSEQYF.

This clonotype was observed a handful of times. The chain uses TRBV27 and TRBJ2-1; a possible D gene is TRBD1 (7 bases). V was cut by 5 bases and J by 2 bases, with 19 bases left in between. Germline V gives CDR1 MNHEY, CDR2 SMNVEV (reference sequence). The CDR3 has 17 amino acids. CDR3 residues: CASSHRSGGGPYNEQFF. The CDR3 DNA reads as TGTGCCAGCAGTCATCGAAGTGGAGGGGGCCCCTACAATGAGCAGTTCTTC.

The chain is built from TRBV29-1 and TRBJ1-1; D is ambiguous. This CDR3 region has 12 residues. Germline-derived CDR1 and CDR2 are SQVTM and ANQGSEA. For the CDR3, the DNA is TGCACTCCGTATCGGCCGGACACTGAAGCTTTCTTT. Its translation: CTPYRPDTEAFF.

The genes are TRBV6-6 and TRBJ1-1; no clear D gene. There are 12 residues in the CDR3. The V gene lost 7 bases and the J gene lost 6 bases, with 12 bases spanning the gap. The germline V gene encodes CDR1 MNHNY and CDR2 SVGAGI (reference sequence). CDR3 sequence (DNA): TGTGCCAGCATCCCTTCGGGCCCTGAAGCTTTCTTT. Protein product: CASIPSGPEAFF.

The genes are TRBV20-1 and TRBJ1-1, with D maybe TRBD1 (6 bases). V gave up 5 bases and J gave up 3 bases, with 22 bases separating them. Germline CDR1 reads DFQATT; CDR2 reads SNEGSKA (reference sequence). CDR3 size: 16 residues. The CDR3 DNA follows: TGCAGTGCTCGGGGAACAGGGTACAATTTGTACACTGAAGCTTTCTTT. Its translation is CSARGTGYNLYTEAFF.

The chain uses TRBV13 and TRBJ2-7; maybe TRBD2 (7 bases). This CDR3 has 16 amino acids. Per germline, CDR1 PRHDT and CDR2 FYEKMQ (reference sequence). V was cut by 4 bases and J by 7 bases, with 23 bases left in between. The CDR3 reads CASSSSAAGAEREQYF. The CDR3 DNA is TGTGCCAGCAGCTCGTCGGCCGCGGGGGCCGAAAGGGAGCAGTACTTC.